This TCR beta chain appears in the sequencing data of a study of blood T cell repertoires in COVID-19. The wider study: Spain, Italy and the United States supplied samples that represented acute and convalescent COVID-19. Nucleic acid was either cDNA or gDNA, and it came from T cells, B-cell-depleted T cells, or PBMCs.

Germline CDR1 SGHTA, CDR2 FQGTGA. Trimming removed 2 bases from V and 5 bases from J; junction bases left unmatched: 8. The CDR3 extends over 18 amino acids. Per the authors' pipeline: Estimates of nucleated cell counts were drawn from the amplification of reference gene primers. The protocol was immunoSEQ multiplex PCR, while the TCRdb copy is restricted to in-frame clones and leaves out a portion. V and J calls and clone size come straight from that table; D and trimming were deduced from the DNA. The sample holds about 100,000 clones, about 89% seen once. The rearrangement links TRBV7-3 to TRBJ2-2; 13 bases are shared with TRBD2. The receptor comes from a human donor with active COVID-19. The donor label of this sample is uncertain. Sequenced sample: peripheral blood. The CDR3 loop reads CASSLAGTSGVGTGELFF. Here the CDR3 DNA reads TGTGCCAGCAGCTTAGCCGGGACTAGCGGGGTCGGAACCGGGGAGCTGTTTTTT.